The rows below give T cell receptor beta chains drawn from one sample of a study of blood T cell repertoires in COVID-19. Measured with immunoSEQ multiplex PCR; TCRdb has only the in-frame clones, and not every one. Among about 240,000 clones listed, around 90% were seen once. The sequencing input was peripheral blood. These receptors were collected from a man in his sixties who had recovered from COVID-19. Both conserved end residues are part of each CDR3. A D gene is named only where the DNA matches it firmly. Not all rows give a size; the values are once, few, many and, for expanded clones, a class.

V gene: TRBV6-2/TRBV6-3
clone size: -
J gene: TRBJ2-7
D gene: TRBD1
CDR3 DNA: TGTGCCAGCAGTACAAACAGGGGGCCCCACGAGCAGTACTTC
CDR3 protein: CASSTNRGPHEQYF

V gene: TRBV6-5
clone size: once
J gene: TRBJ2-2
D gene: -
CDR3 DNA: TGTGCCAGCAGTTCGGAACCAGGGGTTAACACCGGGGAGCTGTTTTTT
CDR3 protein: CASSSEPGVNTGELFF

V gene: TRBV6-5
clone size: once
J gene: TRBJ2-5
D gene: -
CDR3 DNA: TGTGCCAGCAGTTACGACAGGAGTGAGACCCAGTACTTC
CDR3 protein: CASSYDRSETQYF

V gene: TRBV5-1
clone size: -
J gene: TRBJ2-3
D gene: -
CDR3 DNA: TGCGCCAGCAGCTTGACTTTTGGGGCAGGTAGAGGAAGCACAGATACGCAGTATTTT
CDR3 protein: CASSLTFGAGRGSTDTQYF

V gene: TRBV7-9
clone size: few
J gene: TRBJ1-4
D gene: -
CDR3 DNA: TGTGCCAGCAGCTCCGGGGGACAACTGTTTTTT
CDR3 protein: CASSSGGQLFF

V gene: TRBV6-5
clone size: -
J gene: TRBJ1-5
D gene: -
CDR3 DNA: TGTGCCAGCAGTTGGAGGCGAGGAGATCAGCCCCAGCATTTT
CDR3 protein: CASSWRRGDQPQHF

V gene: TRBV9
clone size: -
J gene: TRBJ2-3
D gene: -
CDR3 DNA: TGTGCCAGCAGCGTAGGAGGCACATTCTACACAGATACGCAGTATTTT
CDR3 protein: CASSVGGTFYTDTQYF

V gene: TRBV5-1
clone size: -
J gene: TRBJ2-3
D gene: TRBD2
CDR3 DNA: TGCGCCAGCAGCCCGAGGACTAGCGGGGGGACAGATACGCAGTATTTT
CDR3 protein: CASSPRTSGGTDTQYF

V gene: TRBV7-9
clone size: -
J gene: TRBJ1-1
D gene: -
CDR3 DNA: TGTGCCAGCAGCAGGGAGCCTGAAGCTTTCTTT
CDR3 protein: CASSREPEAFF

V gene: TRBV5-5
clone size: -
J gene: TRBJ2-5
D gene: TRBD1
CDR3 DNA: TGTGCCAGCAGCTGGGGACAGAACCAAGAGACCCAGTACTTC
CDR3 protein: CASSWGQNQETQYF

V gene: TRBV19
clone size: -
J gene: TRBJ2-1
D gene: -
CDR3 DNA: TGTGCCAGTAGTATGGTCCCAGGGGCCACCTACAATGAGCAGTTCTTC
CDR3 protein: CASSMVPGATYNEQFF

V gene: TRBV2
clone size: -
J gene: TRBJ2-7
D gene: -
CDR3 DNA: TGTGCCAGCAGTTTAGCGAACTACGAGCAGTACTTC
CDR3 protein: CASSLANYEQYF

V gene: TRBV12-1
clone size: -
J gene: TRBJ1-2
D gene: -
CDR3 DNA: TGTGCCAGCAGCTCTAGGGACACTGCTAACTATGGCTACACCTTC
CDR3 protein: CASSSRDTANYGYTF

V gene: TRBV11-2
clone size: -
J gene: TRBJ2-3
D gene: -
CDR3 DNA: TGTGCCAGCAGCTTAGGGTTCGGGGCAGATACGCAGTATTTT
CDR3 protein: CASSLGFGADTQYF

V gene: TRBV18
clone size: few
J gene: TRBJ1-2
D gene: -
CDR3 DNA: TGTGCCAGCTCACCATCCGGGAGACTCTATGGCTACACCTTC
CDR3 protein: CASSPSGRLYGYTF

V gene: TRBV21-1
clone size: once
J gene: TRBJ1-1
D gene: -
CDR3 DNA: TGTGCCAGCAAAGGGGGGAGGGGCGCGAGGAACACTGAAGCTTTCTTT
CDR3 protein: CASKGGRGARNTEAFF

V gene: TRBV20-1
clone size: -
J gene: TRBJ2-3
D gene: -
CDR3 DNA: TGCAGTGCTGATCTAGGAGATACGCAGTATTTT
CDR3 protein: CSADLGDTQYF

V gene: TRBV24-1
clone size: -
J gene: TRBJ1-2
D gene: TRBD1
CDR3 DNA: TGTGCCACGCCCCCTGGACAGGACAGGGGTTATGACTATGGCTACACCTTC
CDR3 protein: CATPPGQDRGYDYGYTF

V gene: TRBV18
clone size: -
J gene: TRBJ1-1
D gene: TRBD1
CDR3 DNA: TGTGCCAGCTCACCGGGGACAGGTAGGGGGACTGAAGCTTTCTTT
CDR3 protein: CASSPGTGRGTEAFF

V gene: TRBV24-1
clone size: -
J gene: TRBJ2-5
D gene: TRBD1
CDR3 DNA: TGTGCCACCAGTGATCCGGGACAGGTTCAAGAGACCCAGTACTTC
CDR3 protein: CATSDPGQVQETQYF

V gene: TRBV4-1
clone size: -
J gene: TRBJ1-2
D gene: -
CDR3 DNA: TGCGCCAGCAGCCAAGGCGCAACAGGGCGGTATGGCTACACCTTC
CDR3 protein: CASSQGATGRYGYTF

V gene: TRBV28
clone size: -
J gene: TRBJ1-1
D gene: -
CDR3 DNA: TGTGCCAGCCAGACCCGAGGCACTGAAGCTTTCTTT
CDR3 protein: CASQTRGTEAFF

V gene: TRBV12-5
clone size: once
J gene: TRBJ1-1
D gene: -
CDR3 DNA: TGTGCTAGTGGTTCACAGGAGTTGAACACTGAAGCTTTCTTT
CDR3 protein: CASGSQELNTEAFF

V gene: TRBV7-9
clone size: -
J gene: TRBJ1-1
D gene: -
CDR3 DNA: TGTGCCAGCAGCTTAAGGGGTAACGCTGAAGCTTTCTTT
CDR3 protein: CASSLRGNAEAFF

V gene: TRBV9
clone size: -
J gene: TRBJ1-1
D gene: TRBD1
CDR3 DNA: TGTGCCAGCAGCCCTGGACAGGGCTACACTGAAGCTTTCTTT
CDR3 protein: CASSPGQGYTEAFF

V gene: TRBV5-4
clone size: -
J gene: TRBJ1-1
D gene: -
CDR3 DNA: TGTGCCAGCAGCTTGTCGACCCGGCGGACTGAAGCTTTCTTT
CDR3 protein: CASSLSTRRTEAFF

V gene: TRBV6-1
clone size: once
J gene: TRBJ2-5
D gene: -
CDR3 DNA: TGTGCCAGCAGTGAACAGACTTATCAAGAGACCCAGTACTTC
CDR3 protein: CASSEQTYQETQYF

V gene: TRBV20-1
clone size: -
J gene: TRBJ2-7
D gene: TRBD1
CDR3 DNA: TGCAGTGCTAGTAGTCTGGACAGGAGCTCCTACGAGCAGTACTTC
CDR3 protein: CSASSLDRSSYEQYF

V gene: TRBV4-1
clone size: -
J gene: TRBJ1-5
D gene: TRBD1
CDR3 DNA: TGCGCCAGCAGCGCCCCCGGGACAGGGGGCGTCCTGTATCAGCCCCAGCATTTT
CDR3 protein: CASSAPGTGGVLYQPQHF

V gene: TRBV11-2
clone size: -
J gene: TRBJ2-7
D gene: -
CDR3 DNA: TGTGCCAGCAGCTTAGTGGGGGCACAGGGCACCTACGAGCAGTACTTC
CDR3 protein: CASSLVGAQGTYEQYF

V gene: TRBV7-9
clone size: -
J gene: TRBJ2-1
D gene: -
CDR3 DNA: TGTGCCAGCAGCCCTAGGGGGAGCTCCTACAATGAGCAGTTCTTC
CDR3 protein: CASSPRGSSYNEQFF

V gene: TRBV2
clone size: -
J gene: TRBJ2-3
D gene: TRBD2
CDR3 DNA: TGTGCCAGCAGTGGCGGGGGGGCAGATACGCAGTATTTT
CDR3 protein: CASSGGGADTQYF

V gene: TRBV30
clone size: -
J gene: TRBJ2-2
D gene: TRBD2
CDR3 DNA: TGTGCCCGGGCTAGCGGGGGGGCCACCGGGGAGCTGTTTTTT
CDR3 protein: CARASGGATGELFF

V gene: TRBV7-2
clone size: -
J gene: TRBJ2-5
D gene: -
CDR3 DNA: TGTGCCAGCAGCAGAGACAGGCAAGAGACCCAGTACTTC
CDR3 protein: CASSRDRQETQYF

V gene: TRBV3-1/TRBV3-2
clone size: -
J gene: TRBJ1-6
D gene: TRBD1
CDR3 DNA: TGTGCCAGCAGCCTACAGGGGAATAATTCACCCCTCCACTTT
CDR3 protein: CASSLQGNNSPLHF

V gene: TRBV27
clone size: -
J gene: TRBJ1-6
D gene: TRBD1
CDR3 DNA: TGTGCCAGCAGTTTAGGACAGGGGGCGCGGAATTCACCCCTCCACTTT
CDR3 protein: CASSLGQGARNSPLHF

V gene: TRBV4-2
clone size: -
J gene: TRBJ2-5
D gene: -
CDR3 DNA: TGTGCCAGCAGCCAAGGAAGGGCCAAGGGGGGGCGTCTGCTTAAATACCAAGAGACCCAGTACTTC
CDR3 protein: CASSQGRAKGGRLLKYQETQYF

V gene: TRBV12-3/TRBV12-4
clone size: -
J gene: TRBJ1-1
D gene: TRBD1
CDR3 DNA: TGTGCCAGCAGTTACGGGACAGAAAGGGCTTTCTTT
CDR3 protein: CASSYGTERAFF

V gene: TRBV5-1
clone size: -
J gene: TRBJ2-1
D gene: -
CDR3 DNA: TGCGCCAGTACGCGGAGATTGAATGAGATCAATGAGCAGTTCTTC
CDR3 protein: CASTRRLNEINEQFF

V gene: TRBV2
clone size: -
J gene: TRBJ2-3
D gene: TRBD1
CDR3 DNA: TGTGCCAGCAGGGCAGGGGGTTCGGATACGCAGTATTTT
CDR3 protein: CASRAGGSDTQYF

V gene: TRBV18
clone size: -
J gene: TRBJ2-4
D gene: -
CDR3 DNA: TGTGCCAGCTCACCCTCCGGGAGTCTAGCCAAAAACATTCAGTACTTC
CDR3 protein: CASSPSGSLAKNIQYF

V gene: TRBV7-9
clone size: -
J gene: TRBJ1-4
D gene: TRBD1
CDR3 DNA: TGTGCCAGCAGCGCCACAGGGGCGACTAATGAAAAACTGTTTTTT
CDR3 protein: CASSATGATNEKLFF